The clone carrying this T cell receptor beta chain was found once. This record comes from a study of blood T cell repertoires in COVID-19. Overall study: Acute and convalescent COVID-19 samples came from the United States, Italy and Spain. Sources were T cells, B-cell-depleted T cells, or PBMCs; the material itself was cDNA or gDNA.

The ends lost 3 bases at V and 6 bases at J; junction bases unmatched: 7. The CDR3 is 15 residues long. CDR1 is SGDLS and CDR2 is YYNGEE in the germline V gene. Per the study methods: Reference gene primer amplification in the assay estimated nucleated cell counts. Clones were sequenced by immunoSEQ multiplex PCR, and TCRdb holds only the in-frame ones, with some missing. Clone size and V and J calls were adopted from that table, with D and trimming inferred from the DNA. The data hold over 200,000 clones, with approximately 87% observed a single time. This TCR was sampled from a man aged 60-69 years who had recovered from COVID-19. The rearrangement links TRBV9 to TRBJ2-1, with 9 bases that match TRBD1. The sample taken for sequencing was peripheral blood. The CDR3 coding sequence is TGTGCCAGCAGCGGGGGACAGGGTTTCTTCAATGAGCAGTTCTTC. This translates into CASSGGQGFFNEQFF. The whole variable domain, filled in from reference TRBV9 and TRBJ2-1, reads DSGVTQTPKHLITATGQRVTLRCSPRSGDLSVYWYQQSLDQGLQFLIQYYNGEERAKGNILERFSAQQFPDLHSELNLSSLELGDSALYFCASSGGQGFFNEQFFGPGTRLTVL.